The 28 T cell receptor beta chains in this list originate from one sample, sequenced in a study of blood T cell repertoires in COVID-19. TCRdb's copy holds only in-frame clones and misses some; the assay was immunoSEQ multiplex PCR. Of hundreds of thousands of clones in the sample, roughly 89% were seen once. The sequencing input was peripheral blood. These receptors originate from a woman in her 50s with COVID-19, enrolled during active disease.

V gene TRBV13 combines with J gene TRBJ1-3; D uncertain. The CDR3 runs 14 residues. V shed 2 bases and J shed 4 bases, with 9 bases lying between them. CDR1 PRHDT and CDR2 FYEKMQ come from the germline V gene (reference sequence). The CDR3 DNA sequence: TGTGCCAGCAGCTTATTGGGGAGCGGAAACACCATATATTTT. As protein: CASSLLGSGNTIYF.

There are many counts of this clone. The rearrangement uses TRBV6-5 and TRBJ2-1, with D possibly matching TRBD2 (7 bases). Germline loops: CDR1 MNHEY, CDR2 SVGAGI. V shed 0 bases and J shed 4 bases, with 13 bases lying between them. This CDR3 is built from 16 residues. The CDR3, as DNA: TGTGCCAGCAGTTACTCGGGGCGGGGGCCGTACAATGAGCAGTTCTTC. It codes for CASSYSGRGPYNEQFF.

This sequence joins TRBV5-1 and TRBJ2-7, with D possibly matching TRBD2 (5 bases). Per the germline V gene, CDR1 is SGHRS and CDR2 is YFSETQ. The CDR3 has 14 residues. Trimming removed 0 bases from V and 0 bases from J, with 7 bases in between. The CDR3 loop reads CASSLGADSYEQYF. In nucleotides, the CDR3 is TGCGCCAGCAGCTTGGGAGCGGACTCCTACGAGCAGTACTTC.

The rearrangement joins TRBV3-1 (or the pseudogene TRBV3-2) to TRBJ2-7, with TRBD2 matching over 15 bases. The V segment lost 3 bases and the J segment 4 bases; nucleotides outside the gene matches: 4. In germline, CDR1 is LGHDT, CDR2 YNNKEL (reference sequence). The CDR3 loop spans 16 amino acids. This CDR3 is CASSHGTSGGTYEQYF. The CDR3 bases are TGTGCCAGCAGCCATGGGACTAGCGGGGGGACGTACGAGCAGTACTTC.

The V call is TRBV6-1, the J call TRBJ1-2; no definite D call. Germline V gene data show CDR1 as MNHNS and CDR2 as SASEGT. Trimming took 0 bases from V and 6 from J, leaving 11 bases between them. The CDR3 covers 14 residues. In DNA form, the CDR3 reads TGTGCCAGCAGTGAAGCGCGGCAGTCGAATGGCTACACCTTC. Translating it yields CASSEARQSNGYTF.

The V gene is TRBV10-1, the J gene TRBJ1-1; a possible D gene is TRBD1 (6 bases). In germline, CDR1 is WNHNN, CDR2 SYGVQD (reference sequence). This CDR3 region has 13 residues. V dropped 9 bases and J dropped 3 bases, with 14 bases sitting between them. CDR3 loop: CASKQGEDTEAFF. The CDR3 DNA reads TGCGCCAGTAAACAGGGAGAAGACACTGAAGCTTTCTTT.

The gene calls are TRBV6-6 and TRBJ1-3; TRBD1 agrees at 9 bases. The CDR3 is 15 amino acids. Germline V gene sequence: CDR1 MNHNY, CDR2 SVGAGI (reference sequence). V shed 2 bases, J shed 8 bases, and the junction held 7 bases outside the gene matches. Here the CDR3 reads CASSYPSQGADTIYF. The CDR3 region has the DNA TGTGCCAGCAGTTACCCCTCACAGGGGGCGGACACCATATATTTT.

This chain uses TRBV30 with TRBJ1-4, with 8 positions matching TRBD1. The CDR3 covers 14 residues. CDR1 is GTSNPN, CDR2 SVGIG, per germline (reference sequence). With 5 bases clipped from V and 8 bases from J, the junction kept 10 bases outside the gene matches. CDR3 DNA: TGTGCCTGGGGATCCGTGCCAGGGGGCGAAAAACTGTTTTTT. Translated, it gives CAWGSVPGGEKLFF. Using reference TRBV30 and TRBJ1-4 for the parts outside the CDR3, the full variable domain is SQTIHQWPATLVQPVGSPLSLECTVEGTSNPNLYWYRQAAGRGLQLLFYSVGIGQISSEVPQNLSASRPQDRQFILSSKKLLLSDSGFYLCAWGSVPGGEKLFFGSGTQLSVL.

The chain employs TRBV20-1 and TRBJ1-1; D not resolved. The CDR3 totals 11 residues. CDR1 is DFQATT and CDR2 is SNEGSKA in the germline V gene (reference sequence). The germline V and J ends were trimmed by 5 bases and 1 base, with 5 bases remaining between them. CDR3 protein: CSAAWNTEAFF. The CDR3 DNA reads TGCAGTGCTGCGTGGAACACTGAAGCTTTCTTT.

The chain uses TRBV21-1 and TRBJ2-3; no check of the table's D call, TRBD2, against the DNA was made. TRBV21-1 is recorded as a pseudogene. The CDR3 covers 15 residues. CDR3 coding DNA: TGTGCCAGCTGCGACGGCGGTGTAATATCAGATACGCAGTATTTT. It is translated as CASCDGGVISDTQYF.

Only one count was recorded for this clone. V and J are TRBV19 and TRBJ1-1; TRBD1 matches at 7 bases. Germline V gene sequence: CDR1 LNHDA, CDR2 SQIVND (reference sequence). The trim removed 5 bases at V and 4 bases at J, leaving 7 bases unmatched. The CDR3 runs 14 residues. CDR3 residues: CASSYDRAGTEAFF. In nucleotides, the CDR3 is TGTGCCAGTAGTTATGACAGGGCCGGCACTGAAGCTTTCTTT.

The V call is TRBV27, the J call TRBJ1-1, with 9 positions matching TRBD1. CDR1 is MNHEY, CDR2 SMNVEV, per germline (reference sequence). The ends lost 5 bases at V and 11 bases at J; junction bases unmatched: 12. This CDR3 region has 14 residues. The CDR3 sequence is CASSPGGQGWGAFF. CDR3 coding DNA: TGTGCCAGCAGTCCCGGGGGACAGGGATGGGGGGCTTTCTTT.

CDR3 DNA: TGTGCCAGCAGTTCGACGGACAGGGTCATTCAAGCTTTCTTT. It encodes CASSSTDRVIQAFF. This rearrangement joins TRBV27 to TRBJ1-1, with TRBD1 matching over 8 bases. Losses at the gene ends were 4 bases for V and 9 bases for J; bases not matched to a gene: 10. The CDR3 contains 14 residues. Germline lookup yields CDR1 MNHEY and CDR2 SMNVEV (reference sequence).

The chain employs TRBV19 and TRBJ2-1, with TRBD1 identical over 9 bases. The CDR3 runs 15 residues. V was pared by 4 bases and J by 4 bases, with 5 bases of the junction left unmatched. Germline V gene sequence: CDR1 LNHDA, CDR2 SQIVND (reference sequence). In DNA, the CDR3 is TGTGCCAGTAGTACCAGGACAGGGGAGTACAATGAGCAGTTCTTC. This codes for CASSTRTGEYNEQFF.

This clone has only a few counts. The V call is TRBV2, the J call TRBJ1-2; 8 bases are shared with TRBD1. Germline V gene sequence: CDR1 SNHLY, CDR2 FYNNEI. V shed 11 bases, J shed 2 bases, and the junction held 10 bases outside the gene matches. The CDR3 contains 14 residues. CDR3 region: CAVETGGRNYGYTF. CDR3 nucleotide sequence: TGTGCCGTTGAAACAGGGGGTCGCAACTATGGCTACACCTTC.

The chain has TRBV2 and TRBJ1-2; 7 bases are a match to TRBD1. This CDR3 comprises 14 residues. Losses at the gene ends were 2 bases for V and 8 bases for J; bases not matched to a gene: 8. Germline-derived CDR1 and CDR2 are SNHLY and FYNNEI. Here the CDR3 DNA reads TGTGCCAGCAGTGAAATAGGGGGCGCGGGGGGCTACACCTTC. Translated, it gives CASSEIGGAGGYTF.

The chain has TRBV6-2 or TRBV6-3 and TRBJ2-3; tentatively, D is TRBD1 (6 bases). CDR1 and CDR2 (germline): MNHEY, SVGEGT. The CDR3 is made up of 16 amino acids. Trimming stripped 2 bases from V and 3 bases from J, with 15 bases between. CDR3 amino acids: CASSYTPDRKTDTQYF. The CDR3 region has the DNA TGTGCCAGCAGTTACACCCCGGACAGAAAGACAGATACGCAGTATTTT.

The rearrangement joins TRBV2 to TRBJ1-2; 7 nucleotides agree with TRBD1. The CDR3 contains 16 residues. In germline, CDR1 is SNHLY, CDR2 FYNNEI. The trim removed 6 bases at V and 2 bases at J, leaving 12 bases unmatched. The CDR3 nucleotides are TGTGCCAGCAGCCTGTTGGGGTCAGGGGGGAACTATGGCTACACCTTC. Its protein product is CASSLLGSGGNYGYTF.

This chain uses TRBV7-2 with TRBJ1-2, with a weak D call TRBD1 (5 bases). CDR3 size: 16 residues. The V and J ends lost 5 bases and 2 bases respectively, with 18 bases between them. Per germline, CDR1 SGHTA and CDR2 FQGNSA. CDR3 DNA sequence: TGTGCCAGCAGCCCATTCGCGGGGGAACCCAACTATGGCTACACCTTC. Encoded protein: CASSPFAGEPNYGYTF.

The chain carries TRBV9 and TRBJ2-3, with 8 bases that match TRBD2. The germline V gene has CDR1 SGDLS and CDR2 YYNGEE. V trimming: 1 base; J trimming: 3 bases; junction bases outside the gene matches: 1. The CDR3 runs 14 residues. CDR3: CASSVPGGTDTQYF. The CDR3 region has the DNA TGTGCCAGCAGCGTACCGGGAGGGACAGATACGCAGTATTTT. Full variable domain (rest looked up from reference TRBV9 and TRBJ2-3): DSGVTQTPKHLITATGQRVTLRCSPRSGDLSVYWYQQSLDQGLQFLIQYYNGEERAKGNILERFSAQQFPDLHSELNLSSLELGDSALYFCASSVPGGTDTQYFGPGTRLTVL.

This clone was recorded only once. CDR3 nucleotides: TGTGCCAGCAGCCCCGGACAGTCCCACGAGCAGTACTTC. This codes for CASSPGQSHEQYF. This chain joins TRBV11-2 and TRBJ2-7, with D possibly matching TRBD1 (6 bases). The CDR3 is made up of 13 amino acids. Germline lookup yields CDR1 SGHAT and CDR2 FQNNGV. V lost 5 bases and J lost 5, with 13 bases in between.

This clone is a singleton in its sample. Other DNA sequences from this sample encode an identical CDR3 as well. The chain links TRBV5-1 to TRBJ1-4; 11 bases map to TRBD1. J gave up 8 bases and V 0 bases, and 0 bases lay outside the gene matches. The CDR3 runs to 14 residues. Germline V gives CDR1 SGHRS, CDR2 YFSETQ. The CDR3 here is CASSLGTGGEKLFF. CDR3 nucleotide sequence: TGCGCCAGCAGCTTGGGGACAGGGGGCGAAAAACTGTTTTTT.

The V gene is TRBV11-1, the J gene TRBJ1-6; TRBD1 might be the D (6 bases). The CDR3 covers 13 residues. Deletions cut 1 base from V and 8 bases from J, with 6 bases between. Germline-derived CDR1 and CDR2 are SGHAT and FQDESV (reference sequence). Here the CDR3 DNA reads TGTGCCAGCAGCTTAGGGACAGATTCACCCCTCCACTTT. It encodes CASSLGTDSPLHF.

The V and J genes are TRBV9 and TRBJ2-2; the D gene is possibly TRBD1 (5 bases). Germline CDR1 SGDLS, CDR2 YYNGEE. The CDR3 spans 17 residues. V was trimmed by 0 bases and J by 2 bases, leaving 14 bases between them. The CDR3 here is CASSVDLPDINTGELFF. CDR3 in DNA: TGTGCCAGCAGCGTAGATCTACCGGACATAAACACCGGGGAGCTGTTTTTT. Combining the CDR3 with reference TRBV9 and TRBJ2-2 gives the whole variable domain DSGVTQTPKHLITATGQRVTLRCSPRSGDLSVYWYQQSLDQGLQFLIQYYNGEERAKGNILERFSAQQFPDLHSELNLSSLELGDSALYFCASSVDLPDINTGELFFGEGSRLTVL.

The chain has TRBV5-4 and TRBJ2-5; 15 bases are a match to TRBD2. Germline-derived CDR1 and CDR2 are SGHNT and YYREEE (reference sequence). This CDR3 comprises 17 residues. The V gene end was trimmed by 3 bases and the J gene end by 3 bases; junction bases not matched to a gene: 6. The CDR3 here is CASSSIRTSGGEETQYF. CDR3 sequence (DNA): TGTGCCAGCAGCTCTATCCGGACTAGCGGGGGGGAAGAGACCCAGTACTTC.

The chain has TRBV7-2 and TRBJ2-1; 9 nucleotides agree with TRBD2. The CDR3 runs to 16 residues. The junction had 10 bases not matched to a gene; V was cut back by 4 bases and J by 6 bases. CDR1 is SGHTA and CDR2 is FQGNSA in the germline V gene. The CDR3 DNA reads as TGTGCCAGCAGCTGGGCCGGGACTAGCCTTTCCAATGAGCAGTTCTTC. Protein sequence: CASSWAGTSLSNEQFF.

The chain combines TRBV12-3 or TRBV12-4 with TRBJ2-3, with 10 bases that match TRBD2. The CDR3 has 13 residues. Trimming at V came to 6 bases and at J to 6 bases, leaving 3 bases not matched to a gene. The chain's CDR3 is CASRKAGGDTQYF. Written as DNA, the CDR3 is TGTGCCAGCAGAAAAGCGGGGGGGGATACGCAGTATTTT.

V and J are TRBV4-1 and TRBJ1-5; tentative D call: TRBD1 (5 bases). This CDR3 comprises 16 residues. Germline-derived CDR1 and CDR2 are MGHRA and YSYEKL. V was shortened by 1 base and J by 4 bases, with 14 bases between the two germline ends. CDR3 loop: CASSQASGTLNQPQHF. The DNA of the CDR3 is TGCGCCAGCAGCCAAGCTAGCGGGACCCTTAATCAGCCCCAGCATTTT.